These 26 T cell receptor beta chains came from one sample sequenced in a study of T cell responses to AZD1222 COVID-19 vaccine. Only in-frame clones appear in the TCRdb table, and some are missing; sequencing was by immunoSEQ multiplex PCR. The sample has approximately 100,000 clones, approximately 87% seen once. Specimen: peripheral blood, collected on day 0 of AZD1222 vaccination. These receptors came from an adult in good health.

The J gene is TRBJ2-3, the V gene TRBV4-1, with D unclear. CDR1 and CDR2 from the germline V gene are MGHRA and YSYEKL. The CDR3 sequence is 14 residues long. The V gene lost 3 bases and the J gene lost 1 base, with 8 bases spanning the gap. CDR3 DNA: TGCGCCAGCAGCCACAGATCCCGCACAGATACGCAGTATTTT. Amino acids: CASSHRSRTDTQYF.

V and J are TRBV28 and TRBJ2-5; D might be TRBD2 (6 bases). There are 13 residues in the CDR3. The germline CDR1 and CDR2 sequences are MDHEN and SYDVKM. Trimming removed 4 bases from V and 2 bases from J, with 8 bases in between. The CDR3 loop is CASSSSAQETQYF. CDR3 sequence (DNA): TGTGCCAGCAGTTCTAGCGCTCAAGAGACCCAGTACTTC. The full variable domain, its missing parts supplied by reference TRBV28 and TRBJ2-5, is DVKVTQSSRYLVKRTGEKVFLECVQDMDHENMFWYRQDPGLGLRLIYFSYDVKMKEKGDIPEGYSVSREKKERFSLILESASTNQTSMYLCASSSSAQETQYFGPGTRLLVL.

This clone has just one count. The chain employs TRBV19 and TRBJ2-4; 9 bases match TRBD1. The CDR3 loop spans 21 amino acids. The germline gives CDR1 LNHDA, CDR2 SQIVND (reference sequence). J gave up 1 base and V 9 bases, and 25 bases lay outside the gene matches. The CDR3 sequence: CASRKSPGQGSVERAKNIQYF. The CDR3 DNA sequence: TGTGCCAGCAGGAAATCCCCGGGACAGGGAAGCGTCGAGCGGGCCAAAAACATTCAGTACTTC.

The chain has TRBV5-8 and TRBJ1-6, with D perhaps TRBD1 (5 bases). CDR1 SGHTS and CDR2 YDEGEE come from the germline V gene. The ends were cut back, 3 bases at V and 8 bases at J, with 15 bases in the middle. This CDR3 is 15 amino acids long. The CDR3 loop reads CASSSGTLSDSPLHF. The DNA of the CDR3 is TGTGCCAGCAGCTCCGGGACTTTAAGCGATTCACCCCTCCACTTT.

This clone was recorded once. The chain combines TRBV12-3 or TRBV12-4 with TRBJ2-6; D unresolved. CDR3 length: 13 residues. V was clipped by 5 bases and J by 0 bases, with 2 bases between them. CDR3 loop: CASSHSGANVLTF. CDR3 DNA: TGTGCCAGCAGTCACTCTGGGGCCAACGTCCTGACTTTC.

This clone appeared a few times. The chain uses TRBV7-8 and TRBJ1-4; no firm D call. V lost 2 bases and J 2 bases, leaving 15 bases between the germline ends. CDR1 SGHVS and CDR2 FQNEAQ come from the germline V gene. The length of the CDR3 is 17 residues. This chain's CDR3 is CASSLRVIGRTNEKLFF. CDR3 nucleotide sequence: TGTGCCAGCAGCTTACGGGTGATAGGGAGGACTAATGAAAAACTGTTTTTT. The whole variable domain, filled in from reference TRBV7-8 and TRBJ1-4, reads GAGVSQSPRYKVAKRGQDVALRCDPISGHVSLFWYQQALGQGPEFLTYFQNEAQLDKSGLPSDRFFAERPEGSVSTLKIQRTQQEDSAVYLCASSLRVIGRTNEKLFFGSGTQLSVL.

The J gene is TRBJ1-6, the V gene TRBV28; 7 nucleotides agree with TRBD1. Germline assignment: CDR1 MDHEN and CDR2 SYDVKM. Trimming at V came to 6 bases and at J to 5 bases, leaving 10 bases not matched to a gene. The CDR3 totals 16 residues. The CDR3 sequence is CASRHDRDGHNSPLHF. The CDR3 DNA follows: TGTGCCAGCAGACACGACAGGGACGGCCATAATTCACCCCTCCACTTT.

This clone was recorded only once. The chain combines TRBV28 with TRBJ1-6; D may be TRBD1 (5 bases). This CDR3 is built from 13 residues. Per the germline V gene, CDR1 is MDHEN and CDR2 is SYDVKM. Trimming left V 6 bases short and J 14 bases short, with 17 bases between. The CDR3 coding sequence is TGTGCCAGCAGCCCTTCGGGACCTTCTACCCTCCACTTT. Amino acid sequence: CASSPSGPSTLHF. Combining the CDR3 with reference TRBV28 and TRBJ1-6 gives the whole variable domain DVKVTQSSRYLVKRTGEKVFLECVQDMDHENMFWYRQDPGLGLRLIYFSYDVKMKEKGDIPEGYSVSREKKERFSLILESASTNQTSMYLCASSPSGPSTLHFGNGTRLTVT.

The chain combines TRBV19 with TRBJ1-2; a weak D match, TRBD1 (5 bases). Trimming cost V 7 bases and J 2 bases, with 5 bases left between them. In germline, CDR1 is LNHDA, CDR2 SQIVND (reference sequence). The CDR3 is 11 residues long. DNA for the CDR3: TGTGCCAGTACAGGGAACTATGGCTACACCTTC. Amino acids: CASTGNYGYTF. Filled out from reference TRBV19 and TRBJ1-2, the complete variable domain reads DGGITQSPKYLFRKEGQNVTLSCEQNLNHDAMYWYRQDPGQGLRLIYYSQIVNDFQKGDIAEGYSVSREKKESFPLTVTSAQKNPTAFYLCASTGNYGYTFGSGTRLTVV.

The sample holds one count of this clone. The chain uses TRBV5-8 and TRBJ2-1, with 10 bases that match TRBD2. The junction had 4 bases not matched to a gene; V was cut back by 0 bases and J by 4 bases. This CDR3 is 16 amino acids long. Germline CDR1 is SGHTS and CDR2 is YDEGEE. In nucleotides, the CDR3 is TGTGCCAGCAGCTTGGGACTAGCGGGTGCGTACAATGAGCAGTTCTTC. Residues: CASSLGLAGAYNEQFF.

The chain employs TRBV4-2 and TRBJ2-1, with D tentatively TRBD1 (5 bases). CDR3 length: 12 amino acids. The V end was cut by 2 bases, the J end by 7 bases, with 6 bases between. Per germline, CDR1 LGHNA and CDR2 YNFKEQ. CDR3 sequence reads: CASSQQGNEQFF. The DNA for the CDR3 is TGTGCCAGCAGCCAACAGGGAAATGAGCAGTTCTTC.

The V and J genes are TRBV3-1 (or the pseudogene TRBV3-2) and TRBJ1-6, with TRBD1 matching over 8 bases. This CDR3 comprises 15 residues. Losses at the gene ends were 0 bases for V and 9 bases for J; bases not matched to a gene: 4. The germline V gene encodes CDR1 LGHDT and CDR2 YNNKEL (reference sequence). This CDR3 is CASSQDGTGASPLHF. DNA for the CDR3: TGTGCCAGCAGCCAAGACGGGACAGGAGCTTCACCCCTCCACTTT.

V and J are TRBV10-3 and TRBJ2-2, with 7 bases fitting TRBD1. The junction had 3 bases not matched to a gene; V was cut back by 4 bases and J by 1 base. The CDR3 contains 15 residues. CDR1 is ENHRY and CDR2 is SYGVKD in the germline V gene. CDR3 loop: CAISVRDRNTGELFF. CDR3 sequence (DNA): TGTGCCATCAGTGTCCGGGACAGGAACACCGGGGAGCTGTTTTTT.

This chain joins TRBV4-1 and TRBJ2-3, with 14 positions matching TRBD2. J gave up 6 bases and V 4 bases, and 12 bases lay outside the gene matches. Germline assignment: CDR1 MGHRA and CDR2 YSYEKL. The CDR3 is 18 residues long. The CDR3 DNA reads TGCGCCAGCAGCCGAAACATCGGGACTAGCGGGAGTGGGGATACGCAGTATTTT. Translated, it gives CASSRNIGTSGSGDTQYF.

The chain recombines TRBV27 with TRBJ2-2; D gene ambiguous. V was pared by 3 bases and J by 0 bases, with 8 bases between. CDR1 and CDR2 from the germline V gene are MNHEY and SMNVEV (reference sequence). The CDR3 length is 15 residues. The CDR3 nucleotides are TGTGCCAGCAGTTTCTATAGTGCGAACACCGGGGAGCTGTTTTTT. It translates to CASSFYSANTGELFF.

V gene TRBV28 combines with J gene TRBJ1-4; TRBD1 matches 7 bases. V was pared by 7 bases and J by 3 bases, with 5 bases of the junction left unmatched. This CDR3 is 14 amino acids long. Germline loops: CDR1 MDHEN, CDR2 SYDVKM. CDR3 DNA sequence: TGTGCCAGCACCCCAGGGGGACCTAATGAAAAACTGTTTTTT. It codes for CASTPGGPNEKLFF.

The chain links TRBV18 to TRBJ2-2, with 9 bases fitting TRBD1. Germline V gene sequence: CDR1 KGHSH, CDR2 LQKENI. Losses at the gene ends were 4 bases for V and 1 base for J; bases not matched to a gene: 1. The CDR3 spans 15 residues. The CDR3 sequence is CASSQDRGNTGELFF. The CDR3 nucleotides read TGTGCCAGCTCACAGGACAGGGGGAACACCGGGGAGCTGTTTTTT.

CDR3 in DNA: TGTGCCAGTAGTATATGGGACAGGGGGAGGACCGGGGAGCTGTTTTTT. It yields the protein CASSIWDRGRTGELFF. This chain links TRBV19 with TRBJ2-2; 11 nucleotides match TRBD1. The germline V gene has CDR1 LNHDA and CDR2 SQIVND (reference sequence). The V gene end was trimmed by 2 bases and the J gene end by 5 bases; junction bases not matched to a gene: 4. This CDR3 is 16 amino acids long.

The chain recombines TRBV7-9 with TRBJ1-4; D perhaps matches TRBD1 (5 bases). The germline V gene has CDR1 SEHNR and CDR2 FQNEAQ (reference sequence). The V gene lost 8 bases and the J gene lost 7 bases, with 14 bases spanning the gap. The CDR3 extends over 13 amino acids. In DNA form, the CDR3 reads TGTGCCAGCGTGGGGCAGGGATTTGAAAAACTGTTTTTT. This sequence encodes CASVGQGFEKLFF.

V gene TRBV9 combines with J gene TRBJ2-2, with 8 bases that match TRBD2. With V trimmed by 0 bases and J by 6 bases, 13 bases remained unmatched. This CDR3 has 18 residues. CDR1 is SGDLS and CDR2 is YYNGEE in the germline V gene. This chain's CDR3 is CASSVVPPSGSSAGELFF. The CDR3 nucleotides read TGTGCCAGCAGCGTAGTTCCCCCCAGCGGGAGTAGCGCCGGGGAGCTGTTTTTT.

The chain links TRBV24-1 to TRBJ1-6; possibly TRBD1 for D (5 bases). The V gene lost 3 bases and the J gene lost 0 bases, with 11 bases spanning the gap. The CDR3 consists of 17 residues. Germline V gene lookup returns CDR1 KGHDR and CDR2 SFDVKD. As DNA, the CDR3 is TGTGCCACCAGTGATGGGACCGCCAGCTCCTATAATTCACCCCTCCACTTT. This translates into CATSDGTASSYNSPLHF.

The V call is TRBV6-2 or TRBV6-3, the J call TRBJ1-1; TRBD1 is a possible D gene (6 bases). CDR3 length: 14 amino acids. Germline V lookup: CDR1 MNHEY, CDR2 SVGEGT. V lost 0 bases and J 10 bases, leaving 15 bases between the germline ends. As DNA, the CDR3 is TGTGCCAGCAGTTACTCGGACAGTTCCGTGGTAGCTTTCTTT. It yields the protein CASSYSDSSVVAFF.

The J gene is TRBJ2-1, the V gene TRBV7-2, with 9 bases identical to TRBD1. With V trimmed by 2 bases and J by 7 bases, 12 bases remained unmatched. CDR3 length equals 17 residues. Germline V gene lookup returns CDR1 SGHTA and CDR2 FQGNSA. CDR3 residues: CASSLRVGGQGWNEQFF. The CDR3, as DNA: TGTGCCAGCAGCTTAAGGGTAGGGGGACAGGGATGGAATGAGCAGTTCTTC.

The CDR3 protein is CASSYSPQNEQFF. CDR3 DNA: TGTGCCAGCAGTTACTCCCCCCAAAATGAGCAGTTCTTC. The V gene is TRBV6-2 or TRBV6-3, the J gene TRBJ2-1; the D is unclear. CDR3 size: 13 residues. Germline CDR1 MNHEY, CDR2 SVGEGT. The ends were cut back, 0 bases at V and 7 bases at J, with 7 bases in the middle.

The rearrangement links TRBV5-4 to TRBJ2-7; 7 bases match TRBD2. Trimming at V came to 3 bases and at J to 0 bases, leaving 6 bases not matched to a gene. The germline CDR1 and CDR2 sequences are SGHNT and YYREEE (reference sequence). This CDR3 contains 15 residues. The DNA of the CDR3 is TGTGCCAGCAGCTCGGGGGGTCCTAACTCCTACGAGCAGTACTTC. It translates to CASSSGGPNSYEQYF.

The chain carries TRBV18 and TRBJ2-7, with 8 bases fitting TRBD1. Trimming took 4 bases from V and 2 from J; bases not matched to a gene: 7. Germline values: CDR1 KGHSH, CDR2 LQKENI. CDR3 length equals 15 residues. CDR3 region: CASSRQTGETYEQYF. DNA of the CDR3: TGTGCCAGCTCACGTCAGACAGGGGAAACCTACGAGCAGTACTTC.